The source of this TCR beta chain is a study of cytomegalovirus exposure and HLA in healthy donors. This PCR relied on a set of 60 Vbeta primers and 13 Jbeta primers. Data came from immunoSEQ multiplex PCR; TCRdb stores just in-frame clones and leaves some out. Of about 130,000 clones in the sample, 70% to 90% were seen once. Donors had nominal health at sampling but likely had unrecorded immune exposures. V was shortened by 2 bases and J by 0 bases, with 9 bases between the two germline ends. Germline loops: CDR1 SGHRS, CDR2 YFSETQ. This CDR3 is built from 16 residues. General study findings and limits: Presence/absence analyses treated sequencing depth as roughly uniform across donors.

Concerning this clone itself: The antigen remains undetermined.

Sequenced: PBMCs. The clonotype was recovered from a man aged 40-49 years in good health and CMV-seronegative. The V and J genes are TRBV5-1 and TRBJ1-6; D gene uncertain. Here the CDR3 DNA reads TGCGCCAGCAGCTTCGAGGCAACCTCCTATAATTCACCCCTCCACTTT. Its protein is CASSFEATSYNSPLHF.